This passage covers 30 T cell receptor beta chains from one sample sequenced in a study of blood T cells in healthy people across ages. Sample-barcoded 5' priming and a J-beta primer mix drove a second PCR of roughly 7 to 11 cycles. Each CDR3 protein gets one entry after TCRdb re-called the 5' RACE reads with MiXCR. The sample holds more than 650,000 distinct CDR3 sequences; roughly 25% are singletons and the top ten take 2.5% to 3.5%. Another study also made use of these data, one on T cells of mothers and their children.

Sequenced: blood. These receptors were taken from a boy under 18 in good health.

The chain has TRBV19 and TRBJ1-1; D uncertain. Germline CDR1 reads LNHDA; CDR2 reads SQIVND (reference sequence). Deletions cut 9 bases from V and 2 bases from J, with 7 bases between. The CDR3 length is 11 residues. The CDR3 loop is CASLINTEAFF. For the CDR3, the DNA is TGTGCCAGCCTCATAAACACTGAAGCTTTCTTT. The full variable domain, in which reference TRBV19 and TRBJ1-1 provide the parts outside the CDR3, is DGGITQSPKYLFRKEGQNVTLSCEQNLNHDAMYWYRQDPGQGLRLIYYSQIVNDFQKGDIAEGYSVSREKKESFPLTVTSAQKNPTAFYLCASLINTEAFFGQGTRLTVV.

This clonotype was recorded a few times. CDR3 region: CSAKGLDRDSTDTQYF. The CDR3 DNA reads TGCAGTGCTAAAGGATTGGACAGGGATAGCACAGATACGCAGTATTTT. This chain uses TRBV20-1 with TRBJ2-3; 8 positions agree with TRBD1. This CDR3 contains 16 residues. V lost 4 bases, J lost 0 bases, and 9 bases stayed unmatched. Germline V gene sequence: CDR1 DFQATT, CDR2 SNEGSKA (reference sequence).

This clonotype occurred a few times. V gene TRBV27 combines with J gene TRBJ1-2, with a weak D call TRBD1 (5 bases). The V gene lost 5 bases and the J gene lost 5 bases, with 15 bases spanning the gap. CDR3 length equals 14 residues. CDR1 and CDR2 from the germline V gene are MNHEY and SMNVEV (reference sequence). CDR3 in amino acids: CASSPQGYWYGYTF. The CDR3 nucleotides are TGTGCCAGCAGTCCCCAGGGCTATTGGTATGGCTACACCTTC.

This clonotype was recorded many times. The J gene is TRBJ2-1, the V gene TRBV19; D remains unclear. This CDR3 contains 11 residues. CDR1 is LNHDA, CDR2 SQIVND, per germline (reference sequence). Trimming stripped 3 bases from V and 3 bases from J, with 0 bases between. CDR3 nucleotide sequence: TGTGCCAGTAGTATCTACAATGAGCAGTTCTTC. It codes for CASSIYNEQFF. Using reference TRBV19 and TRBJ2-1 for the parts outside the CDR3, the full variable domain is DGGITQSPKYLFRKEGQNVTLSCEQNLNHDAMYWYRQDPGQGLRLIYYSQIVNDFQKGDIAEGYSVSREKKESFPLTVTSAQKNPTAFYLCASSIYNEQFFGPGTRLTVL.

This clonotype came up a few times. The chain combines TRBV4-1 with TRBJ2-3; D not resolved. Trimming shortened V by 3 bases and J by 7 bases, and 5 bases separated the two germline ends. The CDR3 is made up of 11 amino acids. In germline, CDR1 is MGHRA, CDR2 YSYEKL. The CDR3 loop is CASSQANTQYF. In DNA form, the CDR3 reads TGCGCCAGCAGCCAGGCTAATACGCAGTATTTT.

The chain links TRBV20-1 to TRBJ1-2; 7 nucleotides line up with TRBD1. The CDR3 runs 13 residues. Germline V CDR1 and CDR2: DFQATT, SNEGSKA (reference sequence). The V and J ends lost 0 bases and 3 bases, in that order; junction bases with no gene match: 1. CDR3 region: CSAREGGDYGYTF. The CDR3 region has the DNA TGCAGTGCTAGAGAAGGGGGCGACTATGGCTACACCTTC.

This clonotype came up a few times. The gene calls are TRBV7-3 and TRBJ1-1; possible D gene TRBD1, 5 bases. V lost 5 bases, J lost 3 bases, and 10 bases lay in between. This CDR3 comprises 13 residues. Germline values: CDR1 SGHTA, CDR2 FQGTGA. The CDR3 spells CASSIRDHTEAFF. CDR3 coding DNA: TGTGCCAGCAGCATACGGGACCACACTGAAGCTTTCTTT.

The chain uses TRBV20-1 and TRBJ1-4; maybe TRBD1 (6 bases). V was trimmed by 1 base and J by 4 bases, leaving 16 bases between them. The CDR3 spans 16 residues. CDR1 DFQATT and CDR2 SNEGSKA come from the germline V gene (reference sequence). CDR3 sequence: CSARVDSPTNNEKLFF. The CDR3 region has the DNA TGCAGTGCTAGAGTGGACAGCCCGACCAATAATGAAAAACTGTTTTTT.

This clonotype has only a few counts. The chain recombines TRBV7-3 with TRBJ2-4; 7 nucleotides align to TRBD2. Germline V lookup: CDR1 SGHTA, CDR2 FQGTGA. The V and J ends lost 5 bases and 3 bases, in that order; junction bases with no gene match: 7. The length of the CDR3 is 15 residues. As DNA, the CDR3 is TGTGCCAGCAGCCATGGGGCTAGCGGCAAAAACATTCAGTACTTC. It yields the protein CASSHGASGKNIQYF. Full variable domain (rest looked up from reference TRBV7-3 and TRBJ2-4): GAGVSQTPSNKVTEKGKYVELRCDPISGHTALYWYRQSLGQGPEFLIYFQGTGAADDSGLPNDRFFAVRPEGSVSTLKIQRTERGDSAVYLCASSHGASGKNIQYFGAGTRLSVL.

This clonotype has a handful of counts. V and J are TRBV5-1 and TRBJ2-7; D is possibly TRBD1 (5 bases). The CDR3 is 15 amino acids. The germline CDR1 and CDR2 sequences are SGHRS and YFSETQ. V lost 0 bases, J lost 0 bases, and 10 bases lay in between. In DNA form, the CDR3 reads TGCGCCAGCAGCTTGGTGTACAGGTACTCCTACGAGCAGTACTTC. Translated, it gives CASSLVYRYSYEQYF.

There are a few counts of this clonotype. The J gene is TRBJ2-7, the V gene TRBV5-1; a weak D match, TRBD2 (5 bases). The CDR3 extends over 14 amino acids. Per germline, CDR1 SGHRS and CDR2 YFSETQ. Trimming took off 3 bases at V and 0 bases at J, with 10 bases between the two ends. CDR3 loop: CASSYTGSSYEQYF. The CDR3 DNA reads TGCGCCAGCAGCTACACTGGGAGCTCCTACGAGCAGTACTTC.

This clonotype was recorded a few times. This chain links TRBV29-1 with TRBJ1-5, with D unresolved. CDR1 and CDR2 (germline): SQVTM, ANQGSEA. This CDR3 comprises 14 residues. V dropped 3 bases and J dropped 0 bases, with 9 bases sitting between them. The CDR3 loop is CSVEQEYSNQPQHF. The CDR3 nucleotides read TGCAGCGTTGAGCAGGAATATAGCAATCAGCCCCAGCATTTT.

This chain joins TRBV20-1 and TRBJ2-5; 8 bases map to TRBD2. Germline V gives CDR1 DFQATT, CDR2 SNEGSKA (reference sequence). J lost 10 bases, V lost 8 bases, and 3 bases had no gene match. This CDR3 is built from 9 residues. CDR3 residues: CSPGGDQYF. The CDR3 DNA reads as TGCAGTCCGGGAGGGGACCAGTACTTC.

This clonotype was seen a few times. The chain carries TRBV12-3 or TRBV12-4 and TRBJ2-7, with D unclear. The germline V and J ends were trimmed by 3 bases and 3 bases, with 6 bases remaining between them. CDR3 length: 12 residues. CDR3 loop: CASSFDIYEQYF. The DNA for the CDR3 is TGTGCCAGCAGTTTTGACATCTACGAGCAGTACTTC.

This chain joins TRBV2 and TRBJ1-2; the D gene is possibly TRBD1 (5 bases). The V end was cut by 10 bases, the J end by 4 bases, with 19 bases between. Germline CDR1 is SNHLY and CDR2 is FYNNEI. The CDR3 contains 14 residues. CDR3 amino acids: CANGTPGGFYGYTF. CDR3 DNA sequence: TGTGCCAACGGGACCCCTGGCGGTTTCTATGGCTACACCTTC.

This sequence joins TRBV2 and TRBJ1-2; D might be TRBD1 (5 bases). Deletions cut 0 bases from V and 5 bases from J, with 10 bases between. The CDR3 has 14 amino acids. CDR1 is SNHLY and CDR2 is FYNNEI in the germline V gene. The CDR3 nucleotides are TGTGCCAGCAGTGAAGCTACGGGGGGATATGGCTACACCTTC. Translation: CASSEATGGYGYTF.

V gene TRBV4-2 combines with J gene TRBJ2-1, with 8 bases identical to TRBD1. With 7 bases clipped from V and 8 bases from J, the junction kept 10 bases outside the gene matches. Germline V gene data show CDR1 as LGHNA and CDR2 as YNFKEQ. The length of the CDR3 is 14 residues. CDR3 protein: CASTQGRGRHEQFF. The CDR3 bases are TGTGCCAGCACACAGGGCAGGGGGCGTCATGAGCAGTTCTTC.

CDR3 sequence: CASSYSGTGQFTSKNIQYF. The CDR3 nucleotides are TGTGCCAGCAGTTACTCGGGGACAGGACAGTTTACATCCAAAAACATTCAGTACTTC. This rearrangement joins TRBV6-5 to TRBJ2-4; 8 bases map to TRBD1. V was clipped by 0 bases and J by 2 bases; unmatched bases: 12. CDR3 size: 19 residues. Germline V gene data show CDR1 as MNHEY and CDR2 as SVGAGI.

Many counts were recorded for this clonotype. A junction boundary mismatches the germline segment, possibly from a read error. J is TRBJ2-5 and V is TRBV5-1; 8 bases match TRBD1. CDR1 SGHRS and CDR2 YFSETQ come from the germline V gene. This CDR3 has 14 residues. The CDR3 DNA reads as TGTGCCAGCAGCCCGACAGGGGCCCAAGAGACCCAGTACTTC. This encodes CASSPTGAQETQYF.

Only a few counts were recorded for this clonotype. A junction end diverges from the germline sequence, so it may reflect a read error. The chain recombines TRBV11-2 with TRBJ1-2, with D unresolved. This CDR3 region has 13 residues. In germline, CDR1 is SGHAT, CDR2 FQNNGV. Here the CDR3 DNA reads TGTGCCGGCAGCGGAATCGGGGATTATGGCTACACCTTC. It yields the protein CAGSGIGDYGYTF.

This clonotype appeared a few times. The CDR3, as DNA: TGTGCCAGCAGCTTAGCGCCAACAGGCCCCAATCAGCCCCAGCATTTT. Its translation: CASSLAPTGPNQPQHF. The chain links TRBV7-2 to TRBJ1-5, with D possibly being TRBD1 (5 bases). V was pared by 0 bases and J by 3 bases, with 12 bases between. The CDR3 sequence is 16 residues long. In germline, CDR1 is SGHTA, CDR2 FQGNSA.

This chain links TRBV28 with TRBJ2-1; TRBD2 agrees at 13 bases. With V trimmed by 2 bases and J by 8 bases, 6 bases remained unmatched. From germline, CDR1 is MDHEN and CDR2 SYDVKM. The CDR3 sequence is 16 residues long. This CDR3 is CASSLGTSGNFDEQFF. CDR3 coding DNA: TGTGCCAGCAGTTTAGGGACTAGCGGGAATTTTGATGAGCAGTTCTTC.

This clonotype has a handful of counts. The rearrangement links TRBV11-2 to TRBJ2-3; D is possibly TRBD2 (6 bases). CDR1 and CDR2 (germline): SGHAT, FQNNGV. The V gene lost 1 base and the J gene lost 6 bases, with 14 bases spanning the gap. CDR3 size: 15 residues. CDR3 region: CASSLVADGVDTQYF. Here the CDR3 DNA reads TGTGCCAGCAGCTTAGTAGCGGACGGGGTGGATACGCAGTATTTT.

The V call is TRBV29-1, the J call TRBJ2-3, with TRBD1 identical over 8 bases. Germline trimming cut 4 bases from V and 10 bases from J; bases unmatched to any gene: 19. The CDR3 sequence is 16 residues long. CDR1 and CDR2 (germline): SQVTM, ANQGSEA. The CDR3 reads CSVVGARQGAFGAQYF. The CDR3, as DNA: TGCAGCGTTGTCGGTGCTCGGCAGGGGGCGTTTGGTGCGCAGTATTTT.

V and J are TRBV27 and TRBJ2-5, with 10 nucleotides matching TRBD1. The J call may be wrong; the DNA end is better matched by TRBJ2-7. Germline CDR1 MNHEY, CDR2 SMNVEV (reference sequence). The length of the CDR3 is 13 residues. CDR3 nucleotides: TGTGCCAGCTGGGACAGGGGAGGATACGAGCAGTACTTC. Protein: CASWDRGGYEQYF.

The chain couples TRBV6-6 to TRBJ2-2; 7 bases map to TRBD2. Trimming at V came to 5 bases and at J to 6 bases, leaving 6 bases not matched to a gene. Germline CDR1 MNHNY, CDR2 SVGAGI (reference sequence). The CDR3 length is 14 residues. CDR3 sequence reads: CASSPGLDPGELFF. DNA of the CDR3: TGTGCCAGCAGTCCTGGACTAGACCCCGGGGAGCTGTTTTTT.

The gene calls are TRBV7-9 and TRBJ1-6, with D maybe TRBD1 (5 bases). Trimming left V 1 base short and J 7 bases short, with 11 bases between. This CDR3 has 15 amino acids. CDR1 is SEHNR, CDR2 FQNEAQ, per germline (reference sequence). CDR3 bases: TGTGCCAGCAGCTTAGGTGTAGGGGACAATTCACCCCTCCACTTT. Residues: CASSLGVGDNSPLHF. The full variable domain, in which reference TRBV7-9 and TRBJ1-6 provide the parts outside the CDR3, is DTGVSQNPRHKITKRGQNVTFRCDPISEHNRLYWYRQTLGQGPEFLTYFQNEAQLEKSRLLSDRFSAERPKGSFSTLEIQRTEQGDSAMYLCASSLGVGDNSPLHFGNGTRLTVT.

The rearrangement links TRBV5-1 to TRBJ2-5; 7 bases fit TRBD1. The CDR3 has 15 residues. Trimming at V came to 3 bases and at J to 2 bases, leaving 7 bases not matched to a gene. Per the germline V gene, CDR1 is SGHRS and CDR2 is YFSETQ. The CDR3 here is CASSSRQGPQETQYF. Written as DNA, the CDR3 is TGCGCCAGCAGCTCGCGACAGGGACCTCAAGAGACCCAGTACTTC.

This clonotype was observed a few times. The CDR3 DNA reads as TGTGCTAGTGGTTTAGAGGGACAGTTCTATGGCTACACCTTC. Its translation: CASGLEGQFYGYTF. The chain carries TRBV12-5 and TRBJ1-2; TRBD1 aligns across 7 bases. V was pared by 3 bases and J by 4 bases, with 5 bases of the junction left unmatched. The CDR3 consists of 14 residues. The germline CDR1 and CDR2 sequences are LGHNT and FRNRAP.

This clonotype occurred a few times. The chain recombines TRBV15 with TRBJ1-5; 8 bases line up with TRBD1. Germline CDR1 is LNHNV and CDR2 is YYDKDF (reference sequence). Trimming cost V 0 bases and J 1 base; bases outside gene matches: 11. CDR3 length: 19 amino acids. CDR3 sequence: CATSRDPSQGAKSNQPQHF. In DNA form, the CDR3 reads TGTGCCACCAGCAGAGATCCCTCTCAGGGGGCGAAAAGCAATCAGCCCCAGCATTTT.